The 8 T cell receptor beta chains given below trace back to one sample, sequenced in a study of T and B cells in COVID-19 patients. Blood genomic DNA input for TRB amplification was 250-500 ng. TRB rearrangements were amplified by multiplex PCR with BIOMED2 TRB-A/B primers. TCRdb processed the multiplex PCR reads anew with MiXCR; each CDR3 protein has one entry. The sample includes some 13,000 distinct CDR3 sequences, about 25% of them seen just once. Specimen: blood. All receptors derive from a human donor who had recovered from COVID-19.

The V gene is TRBV5-1, the J gene TRBJ1-6; 10 nucleotides line up with TRBD1. This CDR3 region has 17 residues. The trim removed 4 bases at V and 1 base at J, leaving 5 bases unmatched. Per the germline V gene, CDR1 is SGHRS and CDR2 is YFSETQ. The CDR3 sequence is CASSDRTGGSYNSPLHF. The CDR3 DNA reads TGCGCCAGCAGCGACAGGACAGGGGGATCCTATAATTCACCCCTCCACTTT.

By sample fraction, this clonotype is medium-sized. The chain employs TRBV30 and TRBJ2-2, with 7 bases matching TRBD1. Germline V lookup: CDR1 GTSNPN, CDR2 SVGIG (reference sequence). The junction had 10 bases not matched to a gene; V was cut back by 4 bases and J by 5 bases. The CDR3 length is 15 residues. The CDR3 spells CAWISRGLLTGELFF. DNA for the CDR3: TGTGCCTGGATCTCGAGGGGGCTGTTAACCGGGGAGCTGTTTTTT.

This clonotype was detected only a few times. The rearrangement joins TRBV6-5 to TRBJ1-5, with TRBD1 matching 8 bases. This CDR3 spans 15 amino acids. The junction had 4 bases not matched to a gene; V was cut back by 5 bases and J by 1 base. CDR1 is MNHEY and CDR2 is SVGAGI in the germline V gene. The CDR3 coding sequence is TGTGCCAGCAGTCGACAGGGGTACAGCAATCAGCCCCAGCATTTT. Protein product: CASSRQGYSNQPQHF.

The chain has TRBV6-2 or TRBV6-3 and TRBJ2-5; perhaps TRBD2 as D (5 bases). Trimming took off 2 bases at V and 4 bases at J, with 17 bases between the two ends. The CDR3 covers 16 residues. Per the germline V gene, CDR1 is MNHEY and CDR2 is SVGEGT. The CDR3 DNA follows: TGTGCCAGCAGTTACCCCGAGCGGATATTGCCAGAGACCCAGTACTTC. Protein sequence: CASSYPERILPETQYF.

This clonotype is medium-sized (0.01 to 0.1%) in the sample. The chain employs TRBV19 and TRBJ2-6; no firm D call. The CDR3 covers 16 residues. V was shortened by 5 bases and J by 0 bases, with 11 bases between the two germline ends. Germline V gene data show CDR1 as LNHDA and CDR2 as SQIVND (reference sequence). The CDR3 loop reads CASSPQVSSGANVLTF. CDR3 sequence (DNA): TGTGCCAGTAGTCCTCAAGTAAGCTCTGGGGCCAACGTCCTGACTTTC. The whole variable domain, filled in from reference TRBV19 and TRBJ2-6, reads DGGITQSPKYLFRKEGQNVTLSCEQNLNHDAMYWYRQDPGQGLRLIYYSQIVNDFQKGDIAEGYSVSREKKESFPLTVTSAQKNPTAFYLCASSPQVSSGANVLTFGAGSRLTVL.

This sequence joins TRBV6-1 and TRBJ1-5, with TRBD1 matching 8 bases. Germline V CDR1 and CDR2: MNHNS, SASEGT. The CDR3 sequence is 14 residues long. The ends lost 7 bases at V and 7 bases at J; junction bases unmatched: 9. The CDR3 bases are TGTGCCAGCACCCCCGGACAGGGTCGCCAGCCCCAGCATTTT. Translation gives CASTPGQGRQPQHF.

This clonotype is classed as medium-sized (0.01 to 0.1%). V gene TRBV19 combines with J gene TRBJ2-1; tentative D call: TRBD2 (5 bases). CDR1 is LNHDA and CDR2 is SQIVND in the germline V gene (reference sequence). This CDR3 spans 14 amino acids. V was shortened by 3 bases and J by 7 bases, with 13 bases between the two germline ends. Written as DNA, the CDR3 is TGTGCCAGTAGTATCAAGCTAGCTCGTAATGAGCAGTTCTTC. This translates into CASSIKLARNEQFF.

This clonotype was picked up many times. V usage is TRBV5-4 and J usage is TRBJ2-5; D is unresolved. This CDR3 has 13 residues. Germline V gives CDR1 SGHNT, CDR2 YYREEE (reference sequence). Between the trimmed V and J ends, which lost 2 bases and 2 bases, there was a span of 7 bases. The CDR3 reads CASSLKLQETQYF. CDR3 in DNA: TGTGCCAGCAGCTTAAAGCTGCAAGAGACCCAGTACTTC.